These 26 T cell receptor beta chains were all obtained from the same sample, sequenced in a study of T-cell reconstitution after alpha-beta-depleted transplantation in children (dated by TCRdb to about 2016). Library preparation was by PCR. TCRdb records Illumina HiSeq 2500 as the sequencer. TCR library preparation used molecular barcoding, with unique molecular identifiers applied to normalize quantification of the TCRbeta repertoire. TCRdb reanalyzed the raw reads on its own, using fastp at Q25 for trimming and MiXCR for clone calling, and kept in-frame beta chains. A single entry per CDR3 protein holds the most common genes and DNA from its merged rows. The sample table holds some 200,000 distinct CDR3 sequences, of which around 8.4% were seen once. Clones ranked in the top ten supply under 40% of the sample. The treatment or condition label corresponds to: allogeneic hematopoietic cell transplantation with graft depleted of TCRalphabeta T cells and CD19 B cells.

Sequencing was performed on PBMCs, mostly from graft donor cells, taken 360 days after TCRalphabeta/CD19-depleted stem cell transplant. The receptors originated from a male patient aged 2 to 9 who had a stem cell transplant for acute myeloid leukemia, so the T cells may come from the graft donor.

This rearrangement joins TRBV20-1 to TRBJ1-1, with D maybe TRBD1 (5 bases). V lost 3 bases and J 3 bases, leaving 14 bases between the germline ends. The CDR3 is 14 residues long. Germline V lookup: CDR1 DFQATT, CDR2 SNEGSKA (reference sequence). As DNA, the CDR3 is TGCAGTGCTAGGGTCGGGGGATTTTACACTGAAGCTTTCTTT. Translation gives CSARVGGFYTEAFF.

Ten or more counts support this clonotype. The chain links TRBV5-1 to TRBJ2-2, with TRBD2 matching 9 bases. Germline V CDR1 and CDR2: SGHRS, YFSETQ. Trimming cost V 1 base and J 5 bases; bases outside gene matches: 12. The CDR3 is made up of 18 amino acids. The CDR3 nucleotides read TGCGCCAGCAGCTTGTTCGCTAGCGGGACCCGTAGTACCGGGGAGCTGTTTTTT. As protein: CASSLFASGTRSTGELFF.

The chain links TRBV5-4 to TRBJ2-7; D perhaps matches TRBD2 (5 bases). With 0 bases removed from V and 7 bases from J, the gap between germline ends came to 11 bases. The CDR3 sequence is 13 residues long. Germline V gene sequence: CDR1 SGHNT, CDR2 YYREEE (reference sequence). CDR3 sequence reads: CASSLEEGREQYV. The CDR3, as DNA: TGTGCCAGCAGCTTGGAAGAGGGCAGGGAGCAGTACGTC.

This chain uses TRBV5-1 with TRBJ1-4, with D tentatively TRBD1 (5 bases). CDR3 length: 17 amino acids. Germline lookup yields CDR1 SGHRS and CDR2 YFSETQ. V lost 1 base, J lost 0 bases, and 13 bases lay in between. The CDR3 DNA follows: TGCGCCAGCAGCTTGCGAGGGGTGGGAACAACTAATGAAAAACTGTTTTTT. Protein product: CASSLRGVGTTNEKLFF.

This clonotype was recorded many times. The chain recombines TRBV20-1 with TRBJ1-2, with TRBD1 matching 12 bases. The CDR3 runs 18 residues. Trimming removed 0 bases from V and 4 bases from J; junction bases left unmatched: 12. Germline lookup yields CDR1 DFQATT and CDR2 SNEGSKA (reference sequence). This CDR3 is CSARDSGTGGARSYGYTF. The DNA for the CDR3 is TGCAGTGCTAGAGATTCCGGGACAGGGGGCGCCAGGTCCTATGGCTACACCTTC.

V usage is TRBV5-1 and J usage is TRBJ1-4; TRBD1 agrees at 8 bases. The CDR3 has 15 amino acids. J lost 4 bases, V lost 3 bases, and 5 bases had no gene match. Germline-derived CDR1 and CDR2 are SGHRS and YFSETQ. The CDR3 is CASSWDRLHNEKLFF. CDR3 DNA: TGCGCCAGCAGCTGGGACAGGCTACATAATGAAAAACTGTTTTTT.

This clonotype has a count of ten or more. The chain couples TRBV6-1 to TRBJ1-1; D ambiguous. This CDR3 has 13 residues. CDR1 and CDR2 (germline): MNHNS, SASEGT. The V end lost 6 bases, the J end lost 2 bases, and 10 bases lay between the germline ends. As DNA, the CDR3 is TGTGCCAGCAGAACGCGATTCAACACTGAAGCTTTCTTT. Its protein product is CASRTRFNTEAFF.

There are many counts of this clonotype. This chain uses TRBV7-9 with TRBJ2-7; TRBD1 aligns across 8 bases. CDR1 is SEHNR, CDR2 FQNEAQ, per germline (reference sequence). V lost 1 base to trimming and J lost 3 bases; unmatched junction nucleotides: 8. The CDR3 totals 16 residues. CDR3 region: CASSLVRTGPFYEQYF. Written as DNA, the CDR3 is TGTGCCAGCAGCTTAGTGCGGACAGGGCCTTTCTACGAGCAGTACTTC.

The J gene is TRBJ1-5, the V gene TRBV12-3 or TRBV12-4, with 8 nucleotides matching TRBD1. This CDR3 is built from 14 residues. The V gene end was trimmed by 7 bases and the J gene end by 5 bases; junction bases not matched to a gene: 7. CDR3 sequence reads: CASTRTGRDQPQHF. As DNA, the CDR3 is TGTGCCAGCACCCGGACAGGGAGGGATCAGCCCCAGCATTTT.

CDR3 bases: TGTGCCAGCAGCTTGCTTGGGAAGGGGAGGCGCAAAGAACAGCCCCAGCATTTT. Translation: CASSLLGKGRRKEQPQHF. The V call is TRBV11-2, the J call TRBJ1-5; D is possibly TRBD1 (5 bases). CDR1 is SGHAT and CDR2 is FQNNGV in the germline V gene. The CDR3 has 18 amino acids. V dropped 3 bases and J dropped 7 bases, with 25 bases sitting between them.

The J gene is TRBJ2-2, the V gene TRBV20-1; D ambiguous. V was cut by 6 bases and J by 2 bases, with 10 bases left in between. CDR1 DFQATT and CDR2 SNEGSKA come from the germline V gene (reference sequence). The CDR3 spans 13 residues. The CDR3 DNA reads TGCAGTGCCCGGGCCGACAACACCGGGGAGCTGTTTTTT. Protein sequence: CSARADNTGELFF.

This sequence joins TRBV7-2 and TRBJ2-7; 11 bases match TRBD2. J lost 0 bases, V lost 4 bases, and 5 bases had no gene match. In germline, CDR1 is SGHTA, CDR2 FQGNSA. The CDR3 has 16 residues. The CDR3 DNA is TGTGCCAGCAGCTGGGGACTAGCGGTAAGCTCCTACGAGCAGTACTTC. It encodes CASSWGLAVSSYEQYF.

This clonotype occurred a few times. This chain connects TRBV15 to TRBJ1-3; 7 bases agree with TRBD1. Germline V gene lookup returns CDR1 LNHNV and CDR2 YYDKDF (reference sequence). CDR3 length: 20 amino acids. Trimming took 0 bases from V and 0 from J; bases not matched to a gene: 14. The CDR3 DNA reads TGTGCCACCAGCAGAGATACCTTTGGGACAGCCTTCATCTCTGGAAACACCATATATTTT. Translated, it gives CATSRDTFGTAFISGNTIYF.

As concerns this clonotype: This may be a read error: a much more frequent sequence differs by one nucleotide. The V call is TRBV6-2 or TRBV6-3, the J call TRBJ2-7; D is undetermined. The germline V gene encodes CDR1 MNHEY and CDR2 SVGEGT. The CDR3 is 11 amino acids. The CDR3 protein is CASSNPYEQCF. In nucleotides, the CDR3 is TGTGCCAGCAGTAACCCCTACGAGCAGTGCTTC.

In its sample, this clonotype was seen a few times. The chain links TRBV7-2 to TRBJ1-6, with D perhaps matching TRBD1 (6 bases). Trimming took 5 bases from V and 9 from J, leaving 11 bases between them. Germline V gene sequence: CDR1 SGHTA, CDR2 FQGNSA. CDR3 length: 13 residues. DNA for the CDR3: TGTGCCAGCAGCCCCAGGGGACTTTCACCCCTCCACTTT. It encodes CASSPRGLSPLHF.

This clonotype has a count of ten or more. V usage is TRBV12-3 or TRBV12-4 and J usage is TRBJ1-5, with D maybe TRBD1 (6 bases). The CDR3 has 14 amino acids. Trimming stripped 3 bases from V and 4 bases from J, with 10 bases between. CDR3 nucleotide sequence: TGTGCCAGCAGTTTCGGACAGAATAATCAGCCCCAGCATTTT. Protein: CASSFGQNNQPQHF.

This clonotype was seen repeatedly, ten times or more. This chain uses TRBV20-1 with TRBJ1-1; D gene uncertain. This CDR3 has 13 residues. Germline V gene data show CDR1 as DFQATT and CDR2 as SNEGSKA (reference sequence). The V gene lost 4 bases and the J gene lost 4 bases, with 13 bases spanning the gap. The CDR3 DNA is TGCAGTGCTATAAAGGGCGGCGGCACTGAAGCTTTCTTT. It yields the protein CSAIKGGGTEAFF.

This clonotype occurred a few times. The rearrangement uses TRBV5-1 and TRBJ2-1; TRBD2 agrees at 11 bases. CDR3 length equals 18 residues. CDR1 and CDR2 from the germline V gene are SGHRS and YFSETQ. J gave up 1 base and V 0 bases, and 6 bases lay outside the gene matches. The CDR3 is CASSLEGSGGASYNEQFF. The CDR3, as DNA: TGCGCCAGCAGCTTGGAGGGTAGCGGGGGGGCGTCCTACAATGAGCAGTTCTTC. The full variable domain, completed using reference TRBV5-1 and TRBJ2-1, is KAGVTQTPRYLIKTRGQQVTLSCSPISGHRSVSWYQQTPGQGLQFLFEYFSETQRNKGNFPGRFSGRQFSNSRSEMNVSTLELGDSALYLCASSLEGSGGASYNEQFFGPGTRLTVL.

Only a few counts were recorded for this clonotype. The chain has TRBV5-1 and TRBJ2-1; 14 bases are a match to TRBD2. Germline V gene data show CDR1 as SGHRS and CDR2 as YFSETQ. Unmatched junction bases numbered 7, after V lost 2 bases and J lost 6 bases. The CDR3 consists of 17 residues. The CDR3 region has the DNA TGCGCCAGCAGCTTCCCGGGACTAGCGGGAGAGGGCAATGAGCAGTTCTTC. This translates into CASSFPGLAGEGNEQFF.

The sample holds a few counts of this clonotype. The rearrangement joins TRBV5-1 to TRBJ2-2; the D gene is possibly TRBD1 (5 bases). The V end was cut by 0 bases, the J end by 6 bases, with 12 bases between. This CDR3 has 15 amino acids. Germline-derived CDR1 and CDR2 are SGHRS and YFSETQ. The CDR3 protein is CASSLDQGWAGELFF. The CDR3 region has the DNA TGCGCCAGCAGCTTGGACCAGGGATGGGCCGGGGAGCTGTTTTTT.

This clonotype was counted ten times or more. The J gene is TRBJ2-3, the V gene TRBV20-1, with D unclear. Germline V gene data show CDR1 as DFQATT and CDR2 as SNEGSKA (reference sequence). V lost 2 bases and J lost 6, with 15 bases in between. The CDR3 runs to 14 residues. CDR3 loop: CSARRTGIGDTQYF. The CDR3 nucleotides are TGCAGTGCTAGACGGACGGGTATCGGGGATACGCAGTATTTT.

This clonotype was counted between two and nine times. This sequence joins TRBV10-3 and TRBJ2-7; 13 bases line up with TRBD2. Germline lookup yields CDR1 ENHRY and CDR2 SYGVKD. CDR3 length: 13 residues. CDR3 region: CATRLAGGPTFSV. The CDR3 bases are TGTGCCACCAGACTAGCGGGGGGTCCTACCTTCTCCGTC.

The rearrangement links TRBV5-1 to TRBJ1-2; D is possibly TRBD1 (5 bases). V dropped 0 bases and J dropped 6 bases, with 9 bases sitting between them. Germline assignment: CDR1 SGHRS and CDR2 YFSETQ. The CDR3 length is 13 residues. The CDR3 here is CASSLAAGHGYTF. CDR3 nucleotides: TGCGCCAGCAGCTTGGCCGCAGGGCATGGCTACACCTTC.

This clonotype has just a few counts. The gene calls are TRBV11-2 and TRBJ2-7; D uncertain. The germline V gene has CDR1 SGHAT and CDR2 FQNNGV. The CDR3 has 14 amino acids. The V and J ends lost 5 bases and 6 bases respectively, with 17 bases between them. CDR3 protein: CASSPLSAATEQYF. The CDR3 nucleotides read TGTGCCAGCAGCCCATTAAGTGCGGCAACCGAGCAGTACTTC.

The sample holds a few counts of this clonotype. V and J are TRBV5-1 and TRBJ1-1; 7 nucleotides line up with TRBD1. CDR1 and CDR2 from the germline V gene are SGHRS and YFSETQ. The CDR3 loop spans 13 amino acids. The J segment lost 6 bases and the V segment lost 4 bases, leaving 6 bases of the junction unmatched. The chain's CDR3 is CASSLGQLAEAFF. CDR3 nucleotides: TGCGCCAGCAGCCTGGGACAGTTAGCTGAAGCTTTCTTT. Together with reference TRBV5-1 and TRBJ1-1, the CDR3 gives the full variable domain: KAGVTQTPRYLIKTRGQQVTLSCSPISGHRSVSWYQQTPGQGLQFLFEYFSETQRNKGNFPGRFSGRQFSNSRSEMNVSTLELGDSALYLCASSLGQLAEAFFGQGTRLTVV.

This clonotype was observed at least ten times. V and J are TRBV5-6 and TRBJ2-1; D remains unclear. V was shortened by 4 bases and J by 8 bases, with 10 bases between the two germline ends. The CDR3 extends over 12 amino acids. Germline CDR1 and CDR2: SGHDT and YYEEEE. This CDR3 reads CASSPALDEQFF. In DNA, the CDR3 is TGTGCCAGCAGCCCAGCCCTGGATGAGCAGTTCTTC.